The entry that follows covers one T cell receptor beta chain sequence. The antigen is unknown. Germline V gene data show CDR1 as SGHVS and CDR2 as FQNEAQ. This CDR3 has 16 residues. V was pared by 5 bases and J by 5 bases, with 21 bases between. This specimen belongs to a study of human T cells and chemical hapten exposure. At the level of the study: Mainly, slight library volume differences in the pool made TCR yields vary.

Findings of the study overall: The number of TCRs over 1 in 1000 frequency stayed unchanged after DPC.

The study's library attached unique molecular identifiers to single cDNA molecules. Original processing methods: There were a median of approximately 88,000 TCRs per sample, with a range from about 23,224 to 750,000. TCRdb re-analysed the 5' RACE reads in MiXCR, keeping a single row per CDR3 protein. These V and J calls originate from TCRdb's pipeline instead of the authors' own analysis. The sample records about 80,000 distinct CDR3 sequences, about 7.7% being singletons. Whole blood, unfractionated, served as the material for total RNA extraction. The clonotype was recovered from a male donor in good health. The V gene is TRBV7-8, the J gene TRBJ1-1; D unclear. CDR3: CASSPIRWGYNTEAFF. In nucleotides, the CDR3 is TGTGCCAGCAGCCCTATTCGTTGGGGTTATAATACTGAAGCTTTCTTT.